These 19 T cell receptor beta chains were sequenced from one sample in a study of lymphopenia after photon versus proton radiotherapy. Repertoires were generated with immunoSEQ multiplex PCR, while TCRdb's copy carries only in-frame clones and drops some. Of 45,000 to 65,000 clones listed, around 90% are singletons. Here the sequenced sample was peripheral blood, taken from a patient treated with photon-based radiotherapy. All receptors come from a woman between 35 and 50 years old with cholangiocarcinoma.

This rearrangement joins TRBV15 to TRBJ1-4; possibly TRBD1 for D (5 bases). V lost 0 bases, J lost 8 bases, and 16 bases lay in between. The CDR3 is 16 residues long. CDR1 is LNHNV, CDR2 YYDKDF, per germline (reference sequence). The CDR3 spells CATSRDLNGGSEKLFF. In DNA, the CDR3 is TGTGCCACCAGCAGAGATCTTAACGGGGGAAGCGAAAAACTGTTTTTT.

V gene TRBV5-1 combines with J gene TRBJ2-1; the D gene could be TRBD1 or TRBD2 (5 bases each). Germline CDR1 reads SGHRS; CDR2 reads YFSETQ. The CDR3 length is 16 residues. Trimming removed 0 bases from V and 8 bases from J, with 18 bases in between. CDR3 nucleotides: TGCGCCAGCAGCTTGGCCGGGACCCACGGAAGGGATGAGCAGTTCTTC. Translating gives CASSLAGTHGRDEQFF.

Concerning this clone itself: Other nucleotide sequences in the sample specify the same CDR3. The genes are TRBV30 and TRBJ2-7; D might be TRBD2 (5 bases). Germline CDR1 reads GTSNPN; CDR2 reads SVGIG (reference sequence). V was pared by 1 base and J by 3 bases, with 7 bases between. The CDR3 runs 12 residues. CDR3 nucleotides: TGTGCCTGGAGTGGAGGGAGCTACGAGCAGTACTTC. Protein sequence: CAWSGGSYEQYF.

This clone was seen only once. CDR3 sequence reads: CASQGAFNTGELFF. As DNA, the CDR3 is TGTGCCAGCCAAGGGGCGTTTAACACCGGGGAGCTGTTTTTT. This chain joins TRBV7-2 and TRBJ2-2; the D gene is possibly TRBD1 (5 bases). V lost 8 bases and J lost 2, with 12 bases in between. The V gene's germline CDR1 is SGHTA and CDR2 FQGNSA. The CDR3 covers 14 residues.

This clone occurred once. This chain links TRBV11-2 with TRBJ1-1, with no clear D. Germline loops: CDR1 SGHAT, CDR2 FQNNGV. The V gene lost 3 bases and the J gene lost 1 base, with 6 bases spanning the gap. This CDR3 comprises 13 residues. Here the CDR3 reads CASSLKTNTEAFF. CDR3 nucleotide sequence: TGTGCCAGCAGCTTGAAAACGAACACTGAAGCTTTCTTT.

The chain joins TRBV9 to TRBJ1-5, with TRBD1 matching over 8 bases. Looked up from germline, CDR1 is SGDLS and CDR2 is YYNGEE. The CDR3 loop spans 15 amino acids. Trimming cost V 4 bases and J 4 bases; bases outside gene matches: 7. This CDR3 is CASSQGQGGNQPQHF. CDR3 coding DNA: TGTGCCAGCAGCCAAGGACAGGGAGGGAATCAGCCCCAGCATTTT.

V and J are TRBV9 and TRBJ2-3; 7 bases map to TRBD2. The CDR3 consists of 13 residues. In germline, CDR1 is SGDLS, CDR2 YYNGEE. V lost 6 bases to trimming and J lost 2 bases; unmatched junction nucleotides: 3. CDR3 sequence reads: CASTSGVTDTQYF. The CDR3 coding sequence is TGTGCCAGCACCAGCGGGGTCACAGATACGCAGTATTTT. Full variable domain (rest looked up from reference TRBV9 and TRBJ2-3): DSGVTQTPKHLITATGQRVTLRCSPRSGDLSVYWYQQSLDQGLQFLIQYYNGEERAKGNILERFSAQQFPDLHSELNLSSLELGDSALYFCASTSGVTDTQYFGPGTRLTVL.

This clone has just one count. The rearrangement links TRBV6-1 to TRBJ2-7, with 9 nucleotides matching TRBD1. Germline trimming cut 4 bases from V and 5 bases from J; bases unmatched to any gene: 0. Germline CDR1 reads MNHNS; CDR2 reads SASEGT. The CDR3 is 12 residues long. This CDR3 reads CASSGDRDEQYF. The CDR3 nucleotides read TGTGCCAGCAGTGGGGACAGGGACGAGCAGTACTTC.

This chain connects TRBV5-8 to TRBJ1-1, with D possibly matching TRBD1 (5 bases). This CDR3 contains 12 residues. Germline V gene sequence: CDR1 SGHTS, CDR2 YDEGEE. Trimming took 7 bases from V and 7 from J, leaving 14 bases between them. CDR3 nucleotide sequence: TGTGCCAGCGGCAATCAGGGCGGTGAAGCTTTCTTT. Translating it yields CASGNQGGEAFF.

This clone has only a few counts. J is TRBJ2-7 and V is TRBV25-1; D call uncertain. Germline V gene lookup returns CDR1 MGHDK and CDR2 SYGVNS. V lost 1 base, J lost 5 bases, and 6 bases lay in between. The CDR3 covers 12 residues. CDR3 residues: CASSESYHEQYF. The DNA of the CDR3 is TGTGCCAGCAGTGAATCGTACCACGAGCAGTACTTC.

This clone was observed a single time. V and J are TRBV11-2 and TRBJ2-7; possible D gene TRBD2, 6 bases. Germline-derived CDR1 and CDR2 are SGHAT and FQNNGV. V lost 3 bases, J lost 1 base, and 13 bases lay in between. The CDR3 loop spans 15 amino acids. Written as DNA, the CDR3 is TGTGCCAGCAGCTTGGTCGGGACTCCGTCCTACGAGCAGTACTTC. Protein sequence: CASSLVGTPSYEQYF.

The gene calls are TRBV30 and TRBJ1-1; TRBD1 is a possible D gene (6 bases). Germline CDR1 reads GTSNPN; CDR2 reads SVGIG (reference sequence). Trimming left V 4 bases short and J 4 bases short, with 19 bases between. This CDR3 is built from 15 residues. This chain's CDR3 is CAWTHPTGLGTEAFF. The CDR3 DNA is TGTGCCTGGACCCACCCTACAGGGTTGGGCACTGAAGCTTTCTTT.

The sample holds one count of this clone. CDR3 residues: CASSPYQDSRNTEAFF. CDR3 coding DNA: TGTGCCAGCAGTCCGTACCAGGATAGCCGGAACACTGAAGCTTTCTTT. The genes are TRBV27 and TRBJ1-1, with D unclear. Trimming stripped 5 bases from V and 1 base from J, with 17 bases between. The CDR3 consists of 16 residues. The germline CDR1 and CDR2 sequences are MNHEY and SMNVEV (reference sequence).

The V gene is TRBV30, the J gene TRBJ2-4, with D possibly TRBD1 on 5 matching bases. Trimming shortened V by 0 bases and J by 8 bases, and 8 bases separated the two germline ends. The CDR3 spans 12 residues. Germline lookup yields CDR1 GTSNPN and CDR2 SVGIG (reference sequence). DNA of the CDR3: TGTGCCTGGAGTGTAGGGGCATACATTCAGTACTTC. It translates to CAWSVGAYIQYF. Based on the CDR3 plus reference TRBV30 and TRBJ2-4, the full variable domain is SQTIHQWPATLVQPVGSPLSLECTVEGTSNPNLYWYRQAAGRGLQLLFYSVGIGQISSEVPQNLSASRPQDRQFILSSKKLLLSDSGFYLCAWSVGAYIQYFGAGTRLSVL.

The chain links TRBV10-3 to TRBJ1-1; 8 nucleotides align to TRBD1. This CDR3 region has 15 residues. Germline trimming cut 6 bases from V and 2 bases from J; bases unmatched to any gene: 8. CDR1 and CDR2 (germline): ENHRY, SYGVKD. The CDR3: CAIRRPGQGNTEAFF. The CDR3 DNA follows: TGTGCCATCAGACGCCCAGGACAGGGCAACACTGAAGCTTTCTTT.

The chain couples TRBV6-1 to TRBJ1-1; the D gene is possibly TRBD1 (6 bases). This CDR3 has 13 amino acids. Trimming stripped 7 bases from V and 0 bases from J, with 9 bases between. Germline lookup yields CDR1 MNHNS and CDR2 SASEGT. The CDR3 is CASKDSMNTEAFF. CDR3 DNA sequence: TGTGCCAGCAAGGACAGCATGAACACTGAAGCTTTCTTT.

CDR3 DNA sequence: TGTGCCAGCAGCTTCCCTAGCGGGAGGGCCCGGAGGAATGAGCAGTTCTTC. It encodes CASSFPSGRARRNEQFF. The rearrangement links TRBV7-2 to TRBJ2-1, with 12 bases fitting TRBD2. Germline V lookup: CDR1 SGHTA, CDR2 FQGNSA. CDR3 length: 17 amino acids. V was clipped by 3 bases and J by 7 bases; unmatched bases: 10.

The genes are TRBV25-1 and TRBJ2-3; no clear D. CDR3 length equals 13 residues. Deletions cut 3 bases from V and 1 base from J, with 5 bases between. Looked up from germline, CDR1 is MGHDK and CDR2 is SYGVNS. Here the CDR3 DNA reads TGTGCCAGCAGTGACCTAGGCACAGATACGCAGTATTTT. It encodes CASSDLGTDTQYF.

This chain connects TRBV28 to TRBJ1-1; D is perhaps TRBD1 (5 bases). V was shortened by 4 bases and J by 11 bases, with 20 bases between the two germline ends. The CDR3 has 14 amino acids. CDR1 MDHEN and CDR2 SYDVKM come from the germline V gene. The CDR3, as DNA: TGTGCCAGCAGTTCGGCCACTCCCGTCCCAGGGGCTTTCTTT. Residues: CASSSATPVPGAFF.